This entry lists 8 T cell receptor beta chains sequenced from one sample in a study of blood T cell repertoires in COVID-19. The method was immunoSEQ multiplex PCR; TCRdb's version includes in-frame clones alone and lacks a portion of them. The sample yields about 97,000 clones, around 87% seen once. Specimen: peripheral blood. The receptors were gathered from a human donor in a cohort sampled during active COVID-19.

The V call is TRBV23-1, the J call TRBJ2-7; perhaps TRBD2 as D (7 bases). TRBV23-1 is annotated as an ORF whose role is uncertain. V was cut by 8 bases and J by 2 bases, with 13 bases left in between. CDR3 length equals 13 residues. For the CDR3, the DNA is TGCGCCAGCCCGGGGGGCGGAGCCTACGAGCAGTACTTC. Residues: CASPGGGAYEQYF.

This sequence joins TRBV2 and TRBJ1-1; 11 bases are shared with TRBD1. The CDR3 runs to 15 residues. Trimming at V came to 4 bases and at J to 0 bases, leaving 1 base not matched to a gene. Per germline, CDR1 SNHLY and CDR2 FYNNEI. The CDR3 spells CASSGTGGMNTEAFF. The CDR3 DNA follows: TGTGCCAGCAGTGGGACAGGGGGCATGAACACTGAAGCTTTCTTT.

The chain is built from TRBV2 and TRBJ1-3, with D possibly being TRBD1 (5 bases). The CDR3 extends over 17 amino acids. Germline V gives CDR1 SNHLY, CDR2 FYNNEI. V was clipped by 4 bases and J by 0 bases, with 16 bases between them. In DNA, the CDR3 is TGTGCCAGCAGTGGAGGTATGGGACTTGTCTCTGGAAACACCATATATTTT. Translation gives CASSGGMGLVSGNTIYF. The whole variable domain, remainder taken from reference TRBV2 and TRBJ1-3, is EPEVTQTPSHQVTQMGQEVILRCVPISNHLYFYWYRQILGQKVEFLVSFYNNEISEKSEIFDDQFSVERPDGSNFTLKIRSTKLEDSAMYFCASSGGMGLVSGNTIYFGEGSWLTVV.

The gene calls are TRBV6-5 and TRBJ2-5; D might be TRBD1 (6 bases). V was trimmed by 7 bases and J by 4 bases, leaving 16 bases between them. The CDR3 is 14 residues long. The germline CDR1 and CDR2 sequences are MNHEY and SVGAGI. Here the CDR3 reads CASNSRGWGETQYF. In DNA form, the CDR3 reads TGTGCCAGCAACTCCAGGGGCTGGGGAGAGACCCAGTACTTC.

The chain carries TRBV27 and TRBJ1-1; D is possibly TRBD1 (6 bases). The ends were cut back, 5 bases at V and 9 bases at J, with 19 bases in the middle. CDR1 and CDR2 (germline): MNHEY, SMNVEV (reference sequence). This CDR3 has 14 amino acids. The CDR3 DNA sequence: TGTGCCAGCAGTACGGGGGGGGGCGCGAGAAAAGCTTTCTTT. It specifies CASSTGGGARKAFF.

The genes are TRBV9 and TRBJ2-7; a weak D match, TRBD1 (6 bases). Trimming cost V 3 bases and J 3 bases, with 13 bases left between them. The germline gives CDR1 SGDLS, CDR2 YYNGEE. The CDR3 contains 14 residues. This CDR3 is CASSARGIGYEQYF. CDR3 bases: TGTGCCAGCAGCGCCAGGGGTATAGGCTACGAGCAGTACTTC.

The genes are TRBV6-4 and TRBJ2-7, with TRBD1 matching 10 bases. V was clipped by 5 bases and J by 4 bases; unmatched bases: 2. The germline V gene has CDR1 MRHNA and CDR2 SNTAGT. The CDR3 is made up of 13 amino acids. The CDR3 here is CASSRDRGYEQYF. CDR3 bases: TGTGCCAGCAGTCGGGACAGGGGATACGAGCAGTACTTC.

In this sample, this clone turned up once. J is TRBJ2-6 and V is TRBV2; no reliable D call. V was trimmed by 2 bases and J by 0 bases, leaving 8 bases between them. The CDR3 sequence is 16 residues long. The germline V gene has CDR1 SNHLY and CDR2 FYNNEI. CDR3 bases: TGTGCCAGCAGTGAAAGAACACCCTCTGGGGCCAACGTCCTGACTTTC. Translating it yields CASSERTPSGANVLTF. The entire variable domain, with the rest obtained from reference TRBV2 and TRBJ2-6, is as follows: EPEVTQTPSHQVTQMGQEVILRCVPISNHLYFYWYRQILGQKVEFLVSFYNNEISEKSEIFDDQFSVERPDGSNFTLKIRSTKLEDSAMYFCASSERTPSGANVLTFGAGSRLTVL.